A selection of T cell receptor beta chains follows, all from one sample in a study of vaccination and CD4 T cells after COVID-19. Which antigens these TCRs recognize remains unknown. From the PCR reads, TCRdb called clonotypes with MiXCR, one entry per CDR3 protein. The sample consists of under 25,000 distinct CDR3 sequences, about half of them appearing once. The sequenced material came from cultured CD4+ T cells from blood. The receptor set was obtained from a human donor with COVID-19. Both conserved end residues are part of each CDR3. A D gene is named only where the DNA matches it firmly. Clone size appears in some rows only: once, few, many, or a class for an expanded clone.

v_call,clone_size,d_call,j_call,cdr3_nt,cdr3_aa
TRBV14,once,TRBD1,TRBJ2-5,TGTGCCAGCAGCCCCCAGGGGGCGCGGGAGACCCAGTACTTC,CASSPQGARETQYF
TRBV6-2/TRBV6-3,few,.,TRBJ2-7,TGTGCCCCCAACTGGGGGCCTGAGGAGCAGTACTTC,CAPNWGPEEQYF
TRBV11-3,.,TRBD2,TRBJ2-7,TGTGCCAGCAGCTTAGTAAGGCTAGCGGGCTCCTACGAGCAGTACTTC,CASSLVRLAGSYEQYF
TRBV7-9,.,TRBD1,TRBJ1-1,TGTGCCAGCAGCGGGGGACAGGGGACTCAAGCTTTCTTT,CASSGGQGTQAFF
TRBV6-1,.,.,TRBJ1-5,TGTGCCAGCAGTGCAAAACAGGGCGGGGACAATCAGCCCCAGCATTTT,CASSAKQGGDNQPQHF
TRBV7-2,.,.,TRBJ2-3,TGTGCCAGCAGCCCCAGGGCAGATACGCAGTATTTT,CASSPRADTQYF
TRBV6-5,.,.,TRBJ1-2,TGTGCCAGCAGTTACCCAGGGAGGTATGGCTACACCTTC,CASSYPGRYGYTF
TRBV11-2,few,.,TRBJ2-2,TGTGCCGGGCGGCGGAACCGGGGTAACACCGGGGAGCTGTTTTTT,CAGRRNRGNTGELFF
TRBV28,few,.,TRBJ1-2,TGTGCCAGCAGGAGTCCGGGGTTCCGAATTAACTATGGCTACACCTTC,CASRSPGFRINYGYTF
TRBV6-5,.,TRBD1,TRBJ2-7,TGTGCCAGCAGTTACTCTGGGACAGGGGCCGCCTACGAGCAGTACTTC,CASSYSGTGAAYEQYF
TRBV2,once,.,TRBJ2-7,TGTGCCAGCAGTGACAGGGGAGGGCTTTCCGAGCAGTACTTC,CASSDRGGLSEQYF
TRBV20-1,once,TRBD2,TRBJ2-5,TGCAGTCGCCTAGCGGGGCCTCAAGAGACCCAGTACTTC,CSRLAGPQETQYF
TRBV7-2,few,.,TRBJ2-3,TGTGCCAGCAGGGCACGACTAGAGGGGGACACAGATACGCAGTATTTT,CASRARLEGDTDTQYF
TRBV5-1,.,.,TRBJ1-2,TGCGCCAGCAGACTGAGGACAACTAACTATGGCTACACCTTC,CASRLRTTNYGYTF
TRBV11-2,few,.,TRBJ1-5,TGTGCCAGCCGGGCAGGGGAGGGTCAGCCCCAGCATTTT,CASRAGEGQPQHF
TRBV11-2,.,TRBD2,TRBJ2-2,TGTGCCGGCACCAGAAAAAGCGGGGGGGCCGGGGAGCTGTTTTTT,CAGTRKSGGAGELFF
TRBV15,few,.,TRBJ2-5,TGTGCCACCAGCAGAGCCCCCGCGGTCTGGGAGACCCAGTACTTC,CATSRAPAVWETQYF
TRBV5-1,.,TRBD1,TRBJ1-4,TGCGCCAGCACCCAAGGACAGGCAACTAATGAAAAACTGTTTTTT,CASTQGQATNEKLFF
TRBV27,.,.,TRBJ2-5,TGTGCCAGCAGCCGGGGCGGGGACCGACCACAAGAGACCCAGTACTTC,CASSRGGDRPQETQYF
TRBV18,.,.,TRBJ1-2,TGTGCCAGCTCACCATTCTTAGAGTCTCCCGCTCAGGGCTACACCTTC,CASSPFLESPAQGYTF
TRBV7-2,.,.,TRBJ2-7,TGTGCCAGCAGCCCCGCCGACGGGCATGACGAGCAGTACTTC,CASSPADGHDEQYF
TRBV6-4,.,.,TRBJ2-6,TGTGCCAGCAGTGACTCACGGGGCTCTGGGGCCAACGTCCTGACTTTC,CASSDSRGSGANVLTF
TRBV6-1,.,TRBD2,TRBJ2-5,TGTGCCAGCGCTTTGGGGGGGCAAGAGACCCAGTACTTC,CASALGGQETQYF
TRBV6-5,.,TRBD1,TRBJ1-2,TGTGCCAGCAGTTCGGGACAGCTTTATGGCTACACCTTC,CASSSGQLYGYTF
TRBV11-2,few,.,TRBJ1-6,TGTGCCAGCAGCCCGGTCAGCGGGGGGAGAAATTCACCCCTCCACTTT,CASSPVSGGRNSPLHF